This TCR beta chain was obtained from a study of CD8 T cells in ankylosing spondylitis. TCRdb reanalysed the 5' RACE reads using MiXCR and keeps one entry per CDR3 protein. The table has approximately 220,000 distinct CDR3 sequences, 25% to 30% seen once. Trimming cost V 2 bases and J 7 bases; bases outside gene matches: 5. This CDR3 contains 14 residues. The TCR originated in a male donor with ankylosing spondylitis or in good health (not recorded which). The rearrangement uses TRBV12-3 or TRBV12-4 and TRBJ2-1; 7 nucleotides agree with TRBD2. The sample comprised blood, either unsorted or a sorted T cell fraction (not recorded which). Here the CDR3 reads CASSLSAGSNEQFF. DNA of the CDR3: TGTGCCAGCAGTTTATCAGCGGGGTCGAATGAGCAGTTCTTC.